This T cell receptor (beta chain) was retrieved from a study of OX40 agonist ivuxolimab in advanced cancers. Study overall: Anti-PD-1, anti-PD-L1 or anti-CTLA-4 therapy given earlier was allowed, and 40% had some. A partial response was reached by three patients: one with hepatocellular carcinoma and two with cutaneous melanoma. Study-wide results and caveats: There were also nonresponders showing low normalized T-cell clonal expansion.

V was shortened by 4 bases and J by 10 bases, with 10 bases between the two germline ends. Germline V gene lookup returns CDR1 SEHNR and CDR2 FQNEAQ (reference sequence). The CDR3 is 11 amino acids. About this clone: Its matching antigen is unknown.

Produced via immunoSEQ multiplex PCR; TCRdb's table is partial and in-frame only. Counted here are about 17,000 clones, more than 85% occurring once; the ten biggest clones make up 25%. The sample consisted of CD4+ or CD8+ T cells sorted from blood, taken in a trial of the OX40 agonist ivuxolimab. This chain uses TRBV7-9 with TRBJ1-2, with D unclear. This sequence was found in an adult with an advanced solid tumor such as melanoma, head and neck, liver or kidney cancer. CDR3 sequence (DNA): TGTGCCAGCAGCTACGGGAAAGACTACACCTTC. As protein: CASSYGKDYTF.